This T cell receptor beta chain was profiled in a study of identical twins. This clonotype has a handful of counts. TCRdb re-derived calls from the 5' RACE reads in MiXCR, one entry per CDR3 protein. Of 500,000 to 600,000 distinct CDR3 sequences in the sample, 20% to 25% are singletons; the top ten hold around 0.9%. The CDR3 is 16 amino acids. Germline CDR1 reads ENHRY; CDR2 reads SYGVKD. The V gene end was trimmed by 4 bases and the J gene end by 5 bases; junction bases not matched to a gene: 8. The data also belong to a second study, concerning T cells expressing NK-cell markers.

The TCR was taken from a woman aged 18 to 35 in good health. Sequencing was done on a sample of CD4+ T cells sorted from blood. The genes are TRBV10-3 and TRBJ2-5; 12 bases match TRBD1. CDR3 DNA sequence: TGTGCCATCAGTGCGGGGACAGGGGGCGTCGCTGAGACCCAGTACTTC. Translated: CAISAGTGGVAETQYF.